This T cell receptor beta chain is drawn from a study of T cell responses to AZD1222 COVID-19 vaccine. Study information: Second doses were pooled across both intervals (about 4 or about 12 weeks). General study findings and limits: Unmutated variant regions reportedly attract nearly half of all spike-specific TCRs. There were repertoire samples only from the period after the peak T cell response. Donor demographics were predominantly white British with a female majority; clonal diversity may be underestimated.

Trimming pared 6 bases from V and 6 bases from J, leaving 11 bases between. This CDR3 has 12 amino acids. From germline, CDR1 is ENHRY and CDR2 SYGVKD. Using immunoSEQ multiplex PCR, the repertoire was profiled, and TCRdb retains in-frame clones only, with some absent. The sample carries around 130,000 clones, 85% to 90% recorded once. In the case of this clone: What it binds is unknown.

This TCR was recovered from an adult in good health. The sequencing used peripheral blood, collected on day 0 of AZD1222 vaccination. The chain couples TRBV10-3 to TRBJ1-2; D is unresolved. This CDR3 reads CAISQDPHGYTF. As DNA, the CDR3 is TGTGCCATCAGCCAGGACCCTCATGGCTACACCTTC.